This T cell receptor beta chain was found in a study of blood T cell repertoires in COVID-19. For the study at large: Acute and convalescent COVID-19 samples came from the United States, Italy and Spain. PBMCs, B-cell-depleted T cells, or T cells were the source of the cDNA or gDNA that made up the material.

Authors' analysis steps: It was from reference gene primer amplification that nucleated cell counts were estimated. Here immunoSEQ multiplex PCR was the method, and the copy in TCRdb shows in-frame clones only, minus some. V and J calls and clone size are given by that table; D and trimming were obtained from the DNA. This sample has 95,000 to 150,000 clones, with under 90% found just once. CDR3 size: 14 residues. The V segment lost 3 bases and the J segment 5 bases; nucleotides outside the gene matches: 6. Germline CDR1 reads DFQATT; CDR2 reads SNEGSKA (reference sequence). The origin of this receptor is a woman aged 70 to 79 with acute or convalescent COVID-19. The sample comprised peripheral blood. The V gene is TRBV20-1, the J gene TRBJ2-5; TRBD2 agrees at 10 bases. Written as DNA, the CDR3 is TGCAGTGCTAGTGATAGCGGGGGGACGGAGACCCAGTACTTC. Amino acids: CSASDSGGTETQYF.